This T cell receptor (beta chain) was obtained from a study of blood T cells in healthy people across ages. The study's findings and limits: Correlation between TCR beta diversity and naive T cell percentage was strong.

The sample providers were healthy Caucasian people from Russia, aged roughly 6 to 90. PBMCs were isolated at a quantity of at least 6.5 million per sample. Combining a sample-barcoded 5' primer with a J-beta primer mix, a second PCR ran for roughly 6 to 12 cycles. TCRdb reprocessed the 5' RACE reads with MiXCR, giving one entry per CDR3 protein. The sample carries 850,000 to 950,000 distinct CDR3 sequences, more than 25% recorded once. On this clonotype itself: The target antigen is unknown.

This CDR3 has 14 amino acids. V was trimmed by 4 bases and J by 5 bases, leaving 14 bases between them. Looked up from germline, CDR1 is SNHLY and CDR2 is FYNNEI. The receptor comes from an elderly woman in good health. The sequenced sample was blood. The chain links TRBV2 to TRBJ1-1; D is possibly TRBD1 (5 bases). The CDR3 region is CASSVKGVGTEAFF. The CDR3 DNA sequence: TGTGCCAGCAGTGTAAAAGGGGTTGGAACTGAAGCTTTCTTT. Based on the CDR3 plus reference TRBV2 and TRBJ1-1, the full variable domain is EPEVTQTPSHQVTQMGQEVILRCVPISNHLYFYWYRQILGQKVEFLVSFYNNEISEKSEIFDDQFSVERPDGSNFTLKIRSTKLEDSAMYFCASSVKGVGTEAFFGQGTRLTVV.